The 20 T cell receptor beta chains below all came from one sample that was sequenced in a study of blood T cell repertoires in COVID-19. This table comes from immunoSEQ multiplex PCR, and its TCRdb copy is limited to in-frame clones, with some not included. The sample lists about 75,000 clones; more than 75% were seen once. The sample consisted of peripheral blood. Receptors originate from a human donor in a cohort sampled during active COVID-19.

The rearrangement joins TRBV27 to TRBJ1-2; D is perhaps TRBD1 (6 bases). V dropped 0 bases and J dropped 0 bases, with 8 bases sitting between them. This CDR3 is built from 15 residues. CDR1 MNHEY and CDR2 SMNVEV come from the germline V gene (reference sequence). The CDR3 sequence is CASSLSRGPNYGYTF. The CDR3 bases are TGTGCCAGCAGTTTATCGCGGGGGCCTAACTATGGCTACACCTTC.

This chain uses TRBV7-3 with TRBJ2-7; D is perhaps TRBD1 (6 bases). The CDR3 has 15 residues. Germline values: CDR1 SGHTA, CDR2 FQGTGA. The V and J ends lost 7 bases and 1 base respectively, with 17 bases between them. Here the CDR3 reads CASTLGRDNSYEQYF. The CDR3 nucleotides are TGTGCCAGCACCCTAGGCCGGGACAATTCCTACGAGCAGTACTTC.

J is TRBJ1-3 and V is TRBV6-1; possible D gene TRBD1, 5 bases. V lost 3 bases to trimming and J lost 2 bases, with 8 bases between them. The CDR3 covers 14 residues. Germline V gene lookup returns CDR1 MNHNS and CDR2 SASEGT. CDR3 sequence (DNA): TGTGCCAGCAGTGACGTCAGGGCTGGAAACACCATATATTTT. As protein: CASSDVRAGNTIYF.

The chain has TRBV18 and TRBJ2-5; D call uncertain. Germline V gene lookup returns CDR1 KGHSH and CDR2 LQKENI. V lost 3 bases, J lost 0 bases, and 5 bases lay in between. This CDR3 is 13 amino acids long. CDR3 residues: CASSPGHQETQYF. The CDR3, as DNA: TGTGCCAGCTCACCGGGCCACCAAGAGACCCAGTACTTC.

The genes are TRBV12-5 and TRBJ2-3; 10 bases line up with TRBD2. Unmatched junction bases numbered 13, after V lost 1 base and J lost 3 bases. The CDR3 sequence is 19 residues long. In germline, CDR1 is LGHNT, CDR2 FRNRAP. The CDR3 sequence: CASGLGQGRGLAPTDTQYF. The CDR3 region has the DNA TGTGCTAGTGGTTTGGGACAGGGAAGGGGACTAGCGCCAACAGATACGCAGTATTTT.

The chain recombines TRBV6-5 with TRBJ2-3; possibly TRBD2 for D (7 bases). The V end lost 8 bases, the J end lost 4 bases, and 16 bases lay between the germline ends. CDR1 is MNHEY, CDR2 SVGAGI, per germline. This CDR3 region has 14 residues. DNA of the CDR3: TGTGCCAGCCAAGAGTGGGGGGGCGCAGATACGCAGTATTTT. Its translation is CASQEWGGADTQYF.

The chain combines TRBV6-1 with TRBJ2-5; 8 bases fit TRBD2. The trim removed 3 bases at V and 4 bases at J, leaving 19 bases unmatched. This CDR3 contains 19 residues. Germline values: CDR1 MNHNS, CDR2 SASEGT. As DNA, the CDR3 is TGTGCCAGCAGTGAGGCACGCCGCCGCGGGACTAGAAGGGTAGAGACCCAGTACTTC. Residues: CASSEARRRGTRRVETQYF.

V and J are TRBV12-3 or TRBV12-4 and TRBJ1-3; 9 bases are a match to TRBD1. The CDR3 is 12 amino acids. The junction had 2 bases not matched to a gene; V was cut back by 1 base and J by 13 bases. CDR3 in DNA: TGTGCCAGCAGTTTAGGGGACAGGGTTATATATTTT. Translated: CASSLGDRVIYF.

CDR3 coding DNA: TGTGCCAGCACAACACCCCACCGTAACTATGGCTACACCTTC. Protein product: CASTTPHRNYGYTF. V and J are TRBV9 and TRBJ1-2, with D unresolved. CDR1 and CDR2 from the germline V gene are SGDLS and YYNGEE. V lost 6 bases to trimming and J lost 1 base, with 13 bases between them. The CDR3 has 14 residues.

The rearrangement uses TRBV7-7 and TRBJ2-1, with 7 bases identical to TRBD2. The V gene end was trimmed by 0 bases and the J gene end by 8 bases; junction bases not matched to a gene: 7. Germline CDR1 reads SSHAT; CDR2 reads FNYEAQ (reference sequence). The CDR3 runs 15 residues. CDR3 bases: TGTGCCAGCAGCTTAGCAAGCGGGGCGCAACATGAGCAGTTCTTC. It encodes CASSLASGAQHEQFF.

The chain carries TRBV15 and TRBJ1-5; TRBD1 aligns across 8 bases. The germline gives CDR1 LNHNV, CDR2 YYDKDF (reference sequence). J lost 4 bases, V lost 2 bases, and 4 bases had no gene match. This CDR3 contains 15 residues. CDR3 protein: CATSRSGQVNQPQHF. The DNA of the CDR3 is TGTGCCACCAGCAGATCGGGACAGGTAAATCAGCCCCAGCATTTT. The full variable domain, rest sourced from reference TRBV15 and TRBJ1-5, is DAMVIQNPRYQVTQFGKPVTLSCSQTLNHNVMYWYQQKSSQAPKLLFHYYDKDFNNEADTPDNFQSRRPNTSFCFLDIRSPGLGDTAMYLCATSRSGQVNQPQHFGDGTRLSIL.

The chain is built from TRBV5-4 and TRBJ2-3; D is ambiguous. There are 13 residues in the CDR3. Looked up from germline, CDR1 is SGHNT and CDR2 is YYREEE (reference sequence). The V end lost 1 base, the J end lost 3 bases, and 6 bases lay between the germline ends. The CDR3 spells CASSLSDTDTQYF. CDR3 sequence (DNA): TGTGCCAGCAGCTTGTCAGATACAGATACGCAGTATTTT.

This clone was found once. The chain has TRBV5-1 and TRBJ2-5, with TRBD2 matching 15 bases. V trimming: 4 bases; J trimming: 1 base; junction bases outside the gene matches: 2. Germline CDR1 reads SGHRS; CDR2 reads YFSETQ. This CDR3 comprises 16 residues. The CDR3 bases are TGCGCCAGCAGCCCGGGACTAGCGGGGGGCCAAGAGACCCAGTACTTC. Amino acids: CASSPGLAGGQETQYF. Combining the CDR3 with reference TRBV5-1 and TRBJ2-5 gives the whole variable domain KAGVTQTPRYLIKTRGQQVTLSCSPISGHRSVSWYQQTPGQGLQFLFEYFSETQRNKGNFPGRFSGRQFSNSRSEMNVSTLELGDSALYLCASSPGLAGGQETQYFGPGTRLLVL.

The J gene is TRBJ1-5, the V gene TRBV19; unclear D gene. Germline V gene lookup returns CDR1 LNHDA and CDR2 SQIVND (reference sequence). CDR3 length equals 13 residues. V was cut by 7 bases and J by 0 bases, with 7 bases left in between. For the CDR3, the DNA is TGTGCCAGTAATTACTATAGCAATCAGCCCCAGCATTTT. Translating it yields CASNYYSNQPQHF.

This chain connects TRBV10-3 to TRBJ2-1, with TRBD1 identical over 9 bases. The germline V gene has CDR1 ENHRY and CDR2 SYGVKD. V shed 1 base, J shed 0 bases, and the junction held 1 base outside the gene matches. The CDR3 is 16 amino acids. Here the CDR3 DNA reads TGTGCCATCAGTGAGTTGGGACAGGGCTCCTACAATGAGCAGTTCTTC. Protein sequence: CAISELGQGSYNEQFF.

The V and J genes are TRBV19 and TRBJ2-2, with 7 bases that match TRBD2. Trimming removed 8 bases from V and 7 bases from J; junction bases left unmatched: 13. The CDR3 is 15 residues long. Germline V gene data show CDR1 as LNHDA and CDR2 as SQIVND (reference sequence). CDR3 region: CASREGLIEIGELFF. The CDR3 region has the DNA TGTGCCAGTCGAGAGGGACTAATTGAAATCGGGGAGCTGTTTTTT.

The gene calls are TRBV5-1 and TRBJ2-7, with TRBD2 matching over 7 bases. Germline V CDR1 and CDR2: SGHRS, YFSETQ. CDR3 length: 14 residues. Trimming took 8 bases from V and 6 from J; bases not matched to a gene: 14. The CDR3 DNA reads TGCGCCAGTCAGATATCCAGCGGGGTAAGCGAGCAGTACTTC. This codes for CASQISSGVSEQYF.

V usage is TRBV6-5 and J usage is TRBJ2-1; D possibly corresponds to TRBD2 (5 bases). This CDR3 has 12 residues. The V end was cut by 5 bases, the J end by 12 bases, with 14 bases between. CDR1 and CDR2 (germline): MNHEY, SVGAGI. CDR3 amino acids: CASSTRAAGQFF. The CDR3 DNA sequence: TGTGCCAGCAGTACCAGAGCCGCGGGGCAGTTCTTC.

V usage is TRBV5-4 and J usage is TRBJ1-2; D is undetermined. The V end lost 2 bases, the J end lost 2 bases, and 16 bases lay between the germline ends. The CDR3 sequence is 16 residues long. Germline assignment: CDR1 SGHNT and CDR2 YYREEE (reference sequence). CDR3 protein: CASSLNSDPGNYGYTF. CDR3 DNA: TGTGCCAGCAGCTTAAACAGTGACCCAGGAAACTATGGCTACACCTTC.

This clone is a singleton in its sample. This sequence joins TRBV5-1 and TRBJ1-1; D perhaps matches TRBD1 (6 bases). This CDR3 is built from 15 residues. In germline, CDR1 is SGHRS, CDR2 YFSETQ. V gave up 4 bases and J gave up 6 bases, with 19 bases separating them. The CDR3 DNA reads TGCGCCAGCAGCACACAGGGTGGAGAACGGTCTGAAGCTTTCTTT. This translates into CASSTQGGERSEAFF.